These 27 T cell receptor beta chains were all obtained from the same sample, sequenced in a study of T cells after yellow fever vaccination. TCRdb re-called the 5' RACE reads through MiXCR, storing one row per CDR3 protein. The table has some 560,000 distinct CDR3 sequences, less than 20% seen once. Specimen: PBMCs, collected less than 6 days after the first yellow fever vaccination. The source of these receptors is a man younger than 35 who received the YFV17D yellow fever vaccine.

The chain uses TRBV3-1 and TRBJ1-1, with D perhaps TRBD1 (6 bases). Trimming took 1 base from V and 5 from J, leaving 20 bases between them. Germline V CDR1 and CDR2: LGHDT, YNNKEL (reference sequence). The CDR3 spans 17 residues. The CDR3 coding sequence is TGTGCCAGCAGCCAAGGGATCTCGGGGGCAGGGGTTACTGAAGCTTTCTTT. Its protein is CASSQGISGAGVTEAFF.

The chain carries TRBV28 and TRBJ1-6; D is undetermined. The CDR3 is 15 amino acids. Trimming took off 4 bases at V and 8 bases at J, with 15 bases between the two ends. Germline V gene lookup returns CDR1 MDHEN and CDR2 SYDVKM. The CDR3, as DNA: TGTGCCAGCAGTTCCCCGGTGAAAAAAGATTCACCCCTCCACTTT. Its translation is CASSSPVKKDSPLHF.

V is TRBV4-3 and J is TRBJ1-1; D perhaps matches TRBD1 (5 bases). In germline, CDR1 is LGHNA, CDR2 YSLEER. V lost 4 bases to trimming and J lost 4 bases, with 16 bases between them. This CDR3 is built from 15 residues. The CDR3 sequence is CASSRLREFRTEAFF. CDR3 DNA: TGCGCCAGCAGCCGTCTCAGGGAGTTTCGCACTGAAGCTTTCTTT.

In this sample, this clonotype turned up a few times. This sequence joins TRBV11-2 and TRBJ2-1, with D possibly being TRBD1 (6 bases). The V gene's germline CDR1 is SGHAT and CDR2 FQNNGV. The length of the CDR3 is 13 residues. V dropped 5 bases and J dropped 5 bases, with 10 bases sitting between them. The CDR3 DNA reads as TGTGCCAGCAGCACGGGACAACACAATGAGCAGTTCTTC. It codes for CASSTGQHNEQFF.

The rearrangement links TRBV5-4 to TRBJ2-7; D gene uncertain. CDR1 and CDR2 from the germline V gene are SGHNT and YYREEE (reference sequence). CDR3 length equals 14 residues. V was cut by 0 bases and J by 2 bases, with 9 bases left in between. The CDR3 nucleotides read TGTGCCAGCAGCTTGGAACACGAGACCTACGAGCAGTACGTC. It encodes CASSLEHETYEQYV.

V and J are TRBV6-5 and TRBJ2-7; 14 bases agree with TRBD2. CDR1 and CDR2 from the germline V gene are MNHEY and SVGAGI. The CDR3 consists of 14 residues. The V gene end was trimmed by 5 bases and the J gene end by 6 bases; junction bases not matched to a gene: 3. The CDR3: CASSHGLAGGEQYF. The CDR3 DNA sequence: TGTGCCAGCAGTCACGGACTAGCGGGGGGCGAGCAGTACTTC.

The CDR3 DNA is TGTGCCAGCTCACCACTAGCGGGTCTAGCCAAAAACATTCAGTACTTC. Protein product: CASSPLAGLAKNIQYF. The gene calls are TRBV18 and TRBJ2-4, with TRBD2 matching 7 bases. The CDR3 loop spans 16 amino acids. The germline gives CDR1 KGHSH, CDR2 LQKENI. The V gene end was trimmed by 1 base and the J gene end by 0 bases; junction bases not matched to a gene: 3.

This clonotype was picked up a small number of times. V gene TRBV20-1 combines with J gene TRBJ2-3; 7 nucleotides agree with TRBD2. The CDR3 is 15 amino acids. J was trimmed by 7 bases and V by 2 bases; bases with no gene match: 12. Germline V gene data show CDR1 as DFQATT and CDR2 as SNEGSKA (reference sequence). DNA for the CDR3: TGCAGTGCTAGAACTGCGGGGGACCGGGTATATACGCAGTATTTT. Translation gives CSARTAGDRVYTQYF.

V is TRBV6-2 or TRBV6-3 and J is TRBJ2-1; D is undetermined. The CDR3 loop spans 16 amino acids. Trimming left V 7 bases short and J 0 bases short, with 16 bases between. From germline, CDR1 is MNHEY and CDR2 SVGEGT. This CDR3 reads CASTQIGETSYNEQFF. The CDR3 DNA is TGTGCCAGCACCCAAATAGGAGAGACCTCCTACAATGAGCAGTTCTTC.

This clonotype has just one count. The DNA of the CDR3 is TGCAGTGCGCCTGGACAGGCACCCTACGAGCAGTACTTC. It specifies CSAPGQAPYEQYF. The chain has TRBV20-1 and TRBJ2-7; the match to TRBD1 covers 7 bases. Germline V gene data show CDR1 as DFQATT and CDR2 as SNEGSKA (reference sequence). The ends lost 6 bases at V and 2 bases at J; junction bases unmatched: 7. The CDR3 contains 13 residues.

This clonotype was found a few times. This rearrangement joins TRBV7-9 to TRBJ2-2; D gene unclear. The CDR3 length is 15 residues. With 5 bases removed from V and 5 bases from J, the gap between germline ends came to 15 bases. The germline V gene has CDR1 SEHNR and CDR2 FQNEAQ (reference sequence). CDR3 protein: CASSPGLSATGELFF. The CDR3, as DNA: TGTGCCAGCAGCCCCGGTTTATCGGCAACCGGGGAGCTGTTTTTT.

This chain uses TRBV20-1 with TRBJ2-5; the D gene could be TRBD1 or TRBD2 (6 bases each). Germline values: CDR1 DFQATT, CDR2 SNEGSKA (reference sequence). The CDR3 has 11 residues. V was trimmed by 5 bases and J by 5 bases, leaving 9 bases between them. The CDR3 here is CSAWGAETQYF. Here the CDR3 DNA reads TGCAGTGCTTGGGGGGCCGAGACCCAGTACTTC.

V is TRBV7-9 and J is TRBJ2-1, with a possible D match to TRBD1 (6 bases). Trimming left V 1 base short and J 9 bases short, with 19 bases between. Looked up from germline, CDR1 is SEHNR and CDR2 is FQNEAQ (reference sequence). This CDR3 is built from 16 residues. The CDR3 DNA is TGTGCCAGCAGCTTAGTATTGACAGGTGGATGGGTTGAGCAGTTCTTC. Protein: CASSLVLTGGWVEQFF.

The chain recombines TRBV7-9 with TRBJ2-1; TRBD1 agrees at 10 bases. In germline, CDR1 is SEHNR, CDR2 FQNEAQ (reference sequence). V trimming: 7 bases; J trimming: 8 bases; junction bases outside the gene matches: 8. The CDR3 sequence is 14 residues long. This chain's CDR3 is CASTYWDRGDEQFF. The CDR3 coding sequence is TGTGCCAGCACCTACTGGGACAGGGGCGATGAGCAGTTCTTC. Using reference TRBV7-9 and TRBJ2-1 for the parts outside the CDR3, the full variable domain is DTGVSQNPRHKITKRGQNVTFRCDPISEHNRLYWYRQTLGQGPEFLTYFQNEAQLEKSRLLSDRFSAERPKGSFSTLEIQRTEQGDSAMYLCASTYWDRGDEQFFGPGTRLTVL.

V and J are TRBV6-2 or TRBV6-3 and TRBJ1-1; 8 bases fit TRBD1. J lost 1 base, V lost 6 bases, and 13 bases had no gene match. Germline values: CDR1 MNHEY, CDR2 SVGEGT. The CDR3 totals 17 residues. The CDR3 loop reads CASSPDRGIRKNTEAFF. CDR3 sequence (DNA): TGTGCCAGCAGCCCAGACAGGGGAATTCGGAAGAACACTGAAGCTTTCTTT.

This clonotype was counted between two and nine times. This rearrangement joins TRBV4-2 to TRBJ2-5; perhaps TRBD2 as D (6 bases). The CDR3 is made up of 15 amino acids. Germline V gene lookup returns CDR1 LGHNA and CDR2 YNFKEQ. The V and J ends lost 5 bases and 5 bases respectively, with 18 bases between them. CDR3 sequence: CASSAPEAGRETQYF. In nucleotides, the CDR3 is TGTGCCAGCAGCGCTCCTGAGGCGGGGAGGGAGACCCAGTACTTC.

The genes are TRBV5-1 and TRBJ2-3, with D maybe TRBD1 (5 bases). Germline V gives CDR1 SGHRS, CDR2 YFSETQ. CDR3 length equals 15 residues. With 0 bases removed from V and 2 bases from J, the gap between germline ends came to 10 bases. CDR3 in amino acids: CASSLGGPFTDTQYF. The CDR3 DNA sequence: TGCGCCAGCAGCTTGGGGGGCCCTTTCACAGATACGCAGTATTTT.

The rearrangement links TRBV28 to TRBJ1-2; perhaps TRBD1 as D (5 bases). In germline, CDR1 is MDHEN, CDR2 SYDVKM. This CDR3 comprises 14 residues. The V and J ends lost 4 bases and 7 bases respectively, with 16 bases between them. Here the CDR3 reads CASSYGTPAGGYTF. The CDR3 DNA reads as TGTGCCAGCAGTTACGGGACCCCGGCGGGTGGCTACACCTTC.

The chain couples TRBV2 to TRBJ2-4; no clear D gene. CDR3 length equals 13 residues. In germline, CDR1 is SNHLY, CDR2 FYNNEI. Trimming stripped 1 base from V and 1 base from J, with 2 bases between. The CDR3 loop is CASSEDAKNIQYF. CDR3 coding DNA: TGTGCCAGCAGTGAAGATGCCAAAAACATTCAGTACTTC.

CDR3 residues: CSEGLAGTGETQYF. CDR3 sequence (DNA): TGCAGCGAGGGACTAGCGGGGACGGGGGAGACCCAGTACTTC. This chain joins TRBV29-1 and TRBJ2-5, with 13 bases matching TRBD2. This CDR3 has 14 residues. CDR1 is SQVTM and CDR2 is ANQGSEA in the germline V gene. Losses at the gene ends were 7 bases for V and 5 bases for J; bases not matched to a gene: 7.

This rearrangement joins TRBV7-8 to TRBJ2-6; D is unresolved. Germline V lookup: CDR1 SGHVS, CDR2 FQNEAQ. V was clipped by 4 bases and J by 0 bases, with 13 bases between them. The CDR3 totals 17 residues. The CDR3 sequence is CASSSIPLASGANVLTF. CDR3 coding DNA: TGTGCCAGCAGCTCCATCCCCCTCGCCTCTGGGGCCAACGTCCTGACTTTC.

The rearrangement uses TRBV4-1 and TRBJ2-7; 7 bases fit TRBD1. The germline gives CDR1 MGHRA, CDR2 YSYEKL. V trimming: 0 bases; J trimming: 2 bases; junction bases outside the gene matches: 4. CDR3 size: 15 residues. DNA of the CDR3: TGCGCCAGCAGCCAAGAAGGGGGCAGGGCCTACGAGCAGTACTTC. Protein: CASSQEGGRAYEQYF.

The chain couples TRBV6-5 to TRBJ2-2, with D maybe TRBD2 (6 bases). The V gene lost 0 bases and the J gene lost 6 bases, with 11 bases spanning the gap. Germline CDR1 is MNHEY and CDR2 is SVGAGI. The CDR3 totals 15 residues. The CDR3, as DNA: TGTGCCAGCAGTTACTCGGCCAGCGGGTCCGGGGAGCTGTTTTTT. Amino acids: CASSYSASGSGELFF.

This chain uses TRBV9 with TRBJ2-4, with D uncertain. The germline V gene encodes CDR1 SGDLS and CDR2 YYNGEE. This CDR3 comprises 16 residues. The V and J ends lost 4 bases and 0 bases respectively, with 14 bases between them. DNA for the CDR3: TGTGCCAGCAGCCCCCGCTTGGGGTTAGCCAAAAACATTCAGTACTTC. This translates into CASSPRLGLAKNIQYF.

The chain couples TRBV7-2 to TRBJ1-5; D not resolved. The V gene lost 5 bases and the J gene lost 3 bases, with 8 bases spanning the gap. The germline V gene has CDR1 SGHTA and CDR2 FQGNSA. The CDR3 has 13 amino acids. Here the CDR3 DNA reads TGTGCCAGCAGCCGACAAAACAATCAGCCCCAGCATTTT. Protein sequence: CASSRQNNQPQHF. The whole variable domain, filled in from reference TRBV7-2 and TRBJ1-5, reads GAGVSQSPSNKVTEKGKDVELRCDPISGHTALYWYRQSLGQGLEFLIYFQGNSAPDKSGLPSDRFSAERTGGSVSTLTIQRTQQEDSAVYLCASSRQNNQPQHFGDGTRLSIL.

The chain employs TRBV7-2 and TRBJ1-2; TRBD1 agrees at 11 bases. The CDR3 length is 15 residues. Germline V gives CDR1 SGHTA, CDR2 FQGNSA. The V and J ends lost 4 bases and 4 bases, in that order; junction bases with no gene match: 5. In DNA form, the CDR3 reads TGTGCCAGCAGCTCCCTGGGACAGGGGGTCTATGGCTACACCTTC. Its protein is CASSSLGQGVYGYTF.

This chain uses TRBV5-8 with TRBJ2-3; tentatively, D is TRBD1 (6 bases). CDR1 is SGHTS, CDR2 YDEGEE, per germline. Trimming removed 6 bases from V and 0 bases from J, with 11 bases in between. CDR3 size: 14 residues. CDR3 sequence (DNA): TGTGCCAGCACCTGGCAGGGGAGCACAGATACGCAGTATTTT. Translated, it gives CASTWQGSTDTQYF.